The 30 T cell receptor beta chains given below trace back to one sample, sequenced in a study of T cell repertoires in cytomegalovirus infection. TCRdb reprocessed the reads via MiXCR and lists one record per CDR3 protein. The table shows some 200,000 distinct CDR3 sequences, with 35% to 40% occurring only once. The antigens of these receptors remain unknown. The material was CD8+ T cells from cultured PBMCs, obtained from culture after CMV antigen stimulation. All receptors derive from a human donor in good health (CMV status not recorded). Some clones in this sample may be carry-over from other donors' samples.

The chain joins TRBV11-1 to TRBJ1-1; TRBD1 is a possible D gene (6 bases). V was clipped by 5 bases and J by 7 bases, with 14 bases between them. The V gene's germline CDR1 is SGHAT and CDR2 FQDESV (reference sequence). The CDR3 consists of 13 residues. The CDR3 nucleotides are TGTGCCAGCAGCCTCGGACAGACTAATGAAGCTTTCTTT. Translated, it gives CASSLGQTNEAFF.

This clonotype was picked up many times. The chain employs TRBV12-3 or TRBV12-4 and TRBJ1-2; D possibly corresponds to TRBD1 (6 bases). V was clipped by 6 bases and J by 0 bases, with 20 bases between them. The CDR3 loop spans 17 amino acids. The CDR3 region is CASSPWGAPFPNYGYTF. For the CDR3, the DNA is TGTGCCAGCAGCCCTTGGGGGGCGCCTTTTCCTAACTATGGCTACACCTTC.

The rearrangement uses TRBV6-6 and TRBJ2-7; D is undetermined. Germline V CDR1 and CDR2: MNHNY, SVGAGI (reference sequence). V was clipped by 6 bases and J by 5 bases, with 8 bases between them. CDR3 length: 11 residues. CDR3 sequence reads: CASRLRDEQYF. CDR3 DNA sequence: TGTGCCAGCAGGCTTCGCGACGAGCAGTACTTC.

This clonotype was detected only a few times. This chain joins TRBV28 and TRBJ2-5; TRBD1 aligns across 8 bases. Germline loops: CDR1 MDHEN, CDR2 SYDVKM. The CDR3 totals 18 residues. The junction had 14 bases not matched to a gene; V was cut back by 3 bases and J by 2 bases. CDR3 bases: TGTGCCAGCAGTTTCGGCCGGACAGGGAAAAATTCACAAGAGACCCAGTACTTC. Encoded protein: CASSFGRTGKNSQETQYF.

There are many counts of this clonotype. This rearrangement joins TRBV18 to TRBJ1-1; the D is unclear. The CDR3 runs 13 residues. Between the trimmed V and J ends, which lost 2 bases and 5 bases, there was a span of 9 bases. CDR1 KGHSH and CDR2 LQKENI come from the germline V gene. The CDR3 sequence is CASSPESRTEAFF. CDR3 DNA: TGTGCCAGCTCACCAGAGAGTAGGACTGAAGCTTTCTTT.

The J gene is TRBJ2-1, the V gene TRBV27, with TRBD2 identical over 13 bases. Per the germline V gene, CDR1 is MNHEY and CDR2 is SMNVEV (reference sequence). CDR3 size: 17 residues. With 4 bases clipped from V and 0 bases from J, the junction kept 3 bases outside the gene matches. The CDR3 spells CASSSLAGGPSYNEQFF. CDR3 DNA: TGTGCCAGCAGTTCACTAGCGGGAGGGCCCTCCTACAATGAGCAGTTCTTC.

The chain couples TRBV28 to TRBJ2-3; TRBD1 agrees at 10 bases. The CDR3 covers 15 residues. J lost 2 bases, V lost 5 bases, and 4 bases had no gene match. Germline-derived CDR1 and CDR2 are MDHEN and SYDVKM. The CDR3 spells CASSGDRGLTDTQYF. The CDR3, as DNA: TGTGCCAGCAGTGGGGACAGGGGACTCACAGATACGCAGTATTTT. The whole variable domain, filled in from reference TRBV28 and TRBJ2-3, reads DVKVTQSSRYLVKRTGEKVFLECVQDMDHENMFWYRQDPGLGLRLIYFSYDVKMKEKGDIPEGYSVSREKKERFSLILESASTNQTSMYLCASSGDRGLTDTQYFGPGTRLTVL.

This clonotype has more than one count but fewer than ten. V is TRBV7-6 and J is TRBJ2-7, with 7 bases lining up with TRBD1. Trimming removed 2 bases from V and 2 bases from J; junction bases left unmatched: 6. The length of the CDR3 is 15 residues. Per the germline V gene, CDR1 is SGHVS and CDR2 is FNYEAQ. This chain's CDR3 is CASSLRATGTYEQYF. CDR3 nucleotide sequence: TGTGCCAGCAGCTTAAGGGCGACAGGGACCTACGAGCAGTACTTC.

Comment on this clonotype: The junction departs from the called germline gene at one end, perhaps through a read error. The chain couples TRBV7-2 to TRBJ2-7; tentative D call: TRBD2 (6 bases). From germline, CDR1 is SGHTA and CDR2 FQGNSA. The CDR3 runs 16 residues. The CDR3 DNA reads TGTGCCAGCAGTTTAGGCTCCCGGGGGAGCTCCTACGAGCAGTACTTC. Protein product: CASSLGSRGSSYEQYF.

The chain recombines TRBV27 with TRBJ2-7; 7 nucleotides align to TRBD1. The CDR3 has 16 amino acids. Unmatched junction bases numbered 9, after V lost 0 bases and J lost 4 bases. Germline CDR1 reads MNHEY; CDR2 reads SMNVEV (reference sequence). CDR3 DNA sequence: TGTGCCAGCAGTTTATCGGGACCAGGGACAGTATACGAGCAGTACTTC. This sequence encodes CASSLSGPGTVYEQYF.

The rearrangement uses TRBV20-1 and TRBJ2-7; 16 positions match TRBD2. J was trimmed by 9 bases and V by 5 bases; bases with no gene match: 13. The germline V gene has CDR1 DFQATT and CDR2 SNEGSKA (reference sequence). This CDR3 comprises 16 residues. Here the CDR3 DNA reads TGCAGTGCTCTCTTACCCGGGACTAGCGGGAGGGAGGGGCAGTACTTC. Translating it yields CSALLPGTSGREGQYF.

This CDR3 reads CSVGTLVRDGIYGYTF. As DNA, the CDR3 is TGCAGCGTTGGGACCCTGGTCAGGGACGGAATCTATGGCTACACCTTC. V is TRBV29-1 and J is TRBJ1-2, with a weak D call TRBD1 (5 bases). In germline, CDR1 is SQVTM, CDR2 ANQGSEA. This CDR3 is built from 16 residues. V was cut by 4 bases and J by 4 bases, with 22 bases left in between. The variable domain in full, completed from reference TRBV29-1 and TRBJ1-2, reads SAVISQKPSRDICQRGTSLTIQCQVDSQVTMMFWYRQQPGQSLTLIATANQGSEATYESGFVIDKFPISRPNLTFSTLTVSNMSPEDSSIYLCSVGTLVRDGIYGYTFGSGTRLTVV.

This chain uses TRBV7-3 with TRBJ2-3; TRBD2 matches 12 bases. Per germline, CDR1 SGHTA and CDR2 FQGTGA. Trimming took 5 bases from V and 2 from J; bases not matched to a gene: 5. CDR3 length: 16 amino acids. CDR3 in DNA: TGTGCCAGCAGCCCCCGGACTAGCGGGACCACAGATACGCAGTATTTT. As protein: CASSPRTSGTTDTQYF.

This clonotype was detected only a few times. CDR3 coding DNA: TGTGCCAGCATCCCATCCGGGCGGGAGACAGATACGCAGTATTTT. It yields the protein CASIPSGRETDTQYF. The chain uses TRBV7-8 and TRBJ2-3; TRBD2 matches at 7 bases. CDR3 length: 15 residues. From germline, CDR1 is SGHVS and CDR2 FQNEAQ. V was clipped by 7 bases and J by 3 bases; unmatched bases: 10. Filled out from reference TRBV7-8 and TRBJ2-3, the complete variable domain reads GAGVSQSPRYKVAKRGQDVALRCDPISGHVSLFWYQQALGQGPEFLTYFQNEAQLDKSGLPSDRFFAERPEGSVSTLKIQRTQQEDSAVYLCASIPSGRETDTQYFGPGTRLTVL.

CDR3 sequence reads: CASSYHPSELDTQYF. In DNA form, the CDR3 reads TGTGCCAGCAGTTACCACCCGTCGGAACTAGATACGCAGTATTTT. This sequence joins TRBV6-1 and TRBJ2-3; D unclear. The CDR3 covers 15 residues. V lost 5 bases, J lost 5 bases, and 17 bases lay in between. Germline lookup yields CDR1 MNHNS and CDR2 SASEGT.

In this sample, this clonotype turned up once. This rearrangement joins TRBV12-3 or TRBV12-4 to TRBJ2-2, with D perhaps assigned TRBD1 or TRBD2 (6 bases each). Trimming pared 8 bases from V and 0 bases from J, leaving 13 bases between. The CDR3 is 15 amino acids. The CDR3 sequence: CASPKGGPNTGELFF. The CDR3 region has the DNA TGTGCCAGCCCCAAGGGGGGACCGAACACCGGGGAGCTGTTTTTT.

The genes are TRBV7-9 and TRBJ1-2; the D gene is possibly TRBD1 (6 bases). Germline V gene sequence: CDR1 SEHNR, CDR2 FQNEAQ (reference sequence). V lost 5 bases and J lost 0, with 13 bases in between. The length of the CDR3 is 15 residues. CDR3 amino acids: CASSPEGGANYGYTF. The CDR3 bases are TGTGCCAGCAGCCCCGAGGGGGGAGCTAACTATGGCTACACCTTC.

This chain joins TRBV20-1 and TRBJ2-3; tentative D call: TRBD2 (5 bases). Germline V CDR1 and CDR2: DFQATT, SNEGSKA (reference sequence). V shed 5 bases and J shed 0 bases, with 15 bases lying between them. This CDR3 contains 15 residues. The CDR3 region has the DNA TGCAGTGCTCGAGGGTCCTACCTTAGCACAGATACGCAGTATTTT. It encodes CSARGSYLSTDTQYF.

The count of this clonotype is one. The chain joins TRBV20-1 to TRBJ2-7, with 9 nucleotides matching TRBD2. J lost 5 bases, V lost 3 bases, and 5 bases had no gene match. There are 13 residues in the CDR3. Looked up from germline, CDR1 is DFQATT and CDR2 is SNEGSKA (reference sequence). The CDR3 sequence is CSARLAGVHEQYF. The CDR3 nucleotides read TGCAGTGCTAGGTTAGCGGGGGTCCACGAGCAGTACTTC.

The chain carries TRBV7-2 and TRBJ2-7, with TRBD1 matching over 12 bases. CDR3 length: 15 amino acids. The V and J ends lost 0 bases and 7 bases, in that order; junction bases with no gene match: 4. In germline, CDR1 is SGHTA, CDR2 FQGNSA. The CDR3 loop is CASSLAGQGASEQYF. The CDR3 DNA sequence: TGTGCCAGCAGCTTAGCGGGACAGGGGGCTAGTGAGCAGTACTTC.

This chain connects TRBV20-1 to TRBJ2-3; no clear D. V gave up 6 bases and J gave up 0 bases, with 10 bases separating them. The length of the CDR3 is 13 residues. Germline V CDR1 and CDR2: DFQATT, SNEGSKA (reference sequence). CDR3 coding DNA: TGCAGTGCCCCGGAAGCTAGCACAGATACGCAGTATTTT. This sequence encodes CSAPEASTDTQYF.

This sequence joins TRBV6-1 and TRBJ1-2, with 9 bases matching TRBD1. Germline-derived CDR1 and CDR2 are MNHNS and SASEGT. The CDR3 is 13 residues long. The junction had 5 bases not matched to a gene; V was cut back by 5 bases and J by 7 bases. The CDR3 sequence: CASSQTGGGGYTF. In DNA form, the CDR3 reads TGTGCCAGCAGTCAAACAGGGGGCGGTGGCTACACCTTC.

This chain connects TRBV19 to TRBJ1-1, with TRBD1 identical over 7 bases. The CDR3 has 17 amino acids. Germline loops: CDR1 LNHDA, CDR2 SQIVND (reference sequence). Trimming cost V 3 bases and J 3 bases; bases outside gene matches: 13. The CDR3 bases are TGTGCCAGTAGTATGGCCTCGTCTAGGACAGGCTACACTGAAGCTTTCTTT. Amino acids: CASSMASSRTGYTEAFF. Together with reference TRBV19 and TRBJ1-1, the CDR3 gives the full variable domain: DGGITQSPKYLFRKEGQNVTLSCEQNLNHDAMYWYRQDPGQGLRLIYYSQIVNDFQKGDIAEGYSVSREKKESFPLTVTSAQKNPTAFYLCASSMASSRTGYTEAFFGQGTRLTVV.

This clonotype showed up just a few times. This sequence joins TRBV27 and TRBJ1-2; the D is unclear. Germline V gene sequence: CDR1 MNHEY, CDR2 SMNVEV (reference sequence). Between the trimmed V and J ends, which lost 3 bases and 0 bases, there was a span of 17 bases. CDR3 size: 17 residues. The CDR3, as DNA: TGTGCCAGCAGTTTTTCTTACACTTGGTCAGCTAACTATGGCTACACCTTC. Its translation: CASSFSYTWSANYGYTF.

With regard to this clonotype: One end of the junction fails to match germline, which may point to a read error. The chain combines TRBV20-1 with TRBJ2-7, with D possibly matching TRBD2 (5 bases). Germline V gene lookup returns CDR1 DFQATT and CDR2 SNEGSKA (reference sequence). The CDR3 has 13 residues. The CDR3, as DNA: TGCAGTGCTAGAACAGCTAGCTCCTACGAGCGGTACTTC. Its translation is CSARTASSYERYF.

The table lists this clonotype with a few counts. This chain connects TRBV19 to TRBJ2-1; 9 nucleotides line up with TRBD2. Germline V gives CDR1 LNHDA, CDR2 SQIVND (reference sequence). The CDR3 loop spans 17 amino acids. V was clipped by 0 bases and J by 7 bases; unmatched bases: 10. The chain's CDR3 is CASSIDPASGIGNEQFF. The CDR3 DNA sequence: TGTGCCAGTAGTATAGATCCCGCTAGCGGGATAGGGAATGAGCAGTTCTTC.

The V call is TRBV28, the J call TRBJ2-7; 9 bases map to TRBD1. The length of the CDR3 is 15 residues. Unmatched junction bases numbered 6, after V lost 4 bases and J lost 2 bases. Germline V gene lookup returns CDR1 MDHEN and CDR2 SYDVKM. In nucleotides, the CDR3 is TGTGCCAGCAGTTCCTTGGGGACAGGGCCCTACGAGCAGTACTTC. This gives the protein CASSSLGTGPYEQYF.

This rearrangement joins TRBV11-2 to TRBJ2-7, with 7 bases fitting TRBD1. The CDR3 is 15 amino acids. The V segment lost 0 bases and the J segment 3 bases; nucleotides outside the gene matches: 5. The V gene's germline CDR1 is SGHAT and CDR2 FQNNGV. CDR3 amino acids: CASSLDTGVIYEQYF. The DNA for the CDR3 is TGTGCCAGCAGCTTAGATACAGGGGTTATCTACGAGCAGTACTTC.

On this clonotype: One junction end disagrees with the germline gene, perhaps due to a read error. The rearrangement links TRBV7-4 to TRBJ2-1; 8 bases map to TRBD2. The CDR3 extends over 16 amino acids. Per germline, CDR1 SGHVT and CDR2 SQSDAQ. The CDR3 spells CASSSPVAGSYNEKFF. Written as DNA, the CDR3 is TGTGCAAGCAGCTCCCCGGTAGCGGGGTCCTACAATGAGAAGTTCTTC.

This clonotype was counted only a few times. The chain combines TRBV7-9 with TRBJ2-7; maybe TRBD1 (6 bases). Germline lookup yields CDR1 SEHNR and CDR2 FQNEAQ (reference sequence). The CDR3 is 15 amino acids. V lost 2 bases to trimming and J lost 5 bases, with 16 bases between them. The CDR3 DNA follows: TGTGCCAGCAGCTTAATTCGGCAGGGGCCCGACGAGCAGTACTTC. Its translation: CASSLIRQGPDEQYF.